These 32 T cell receptor beta chains were all obtained from the same sample, sequenced in a study of CXCR3-negative and CXCR3-positive naive CD8 T cells. Study-wide results and caveats: More hydrophobic TRB CDR3s occurred in CXCR3-positive than in CXCR3-negative naive cells.

These receptors lack a known antigen. Each TRB cDNA library was prepared by 5' RACE (with UMI labels). TCRdb derives one entry per CDR3 protein from the 5' RACE reads, leaving out DNA. Its listing shows approximately 100,000 distinct CDR3 sequences. Sequencing used naive CXCR3+ CD8+ T cells from blood. Subset denoted: CD45RO-CCR7+CD27+CD95- naive CD8+ T cells expressing CXCR3 (TNR3+). These receptors were obtained from a human donor in good health. Some clones in this sample may be carry-over from other donors' samples.

The chain is built from TRBV28 and TRBJ2-3; TCRdb selects TRBD2, and the lack of DNA leaves this call unchecked. The CDR3 extends over 18 amino acids. The germline V gene encodes CDR1 MDHEN and CDR2 SYDVKM. CDR3 residues: CASSLENSAGGRGDTQYF.

V is TRBV29-1 and J is TRBJ1-1. The V gene's germline CDR1 is SQVTM and CDR2 ANQGSEA. CDR3 length: 12 amino acids. The CDR3 loop reads CSVTLDVAEAFF.

The V gene is TRBV28, the J gene TRBJ2-5; lacking DNA, the TRBD2 call made by TCRdb goes unchecked. CDR1 MDHEN and CDR2 SYDVKM come from the germline V gene. The CDR3 loop spans 14 amino acids. The CDR3 spells CATGWEERLETQYF.

The V call is TRBV20-1, the J call TRBJ2-1; with no DNA, the TCRdb D assignment of TRBD2 cannot be verified. Germline V gives CDR1 DFQATT, CDR2 SNEGSKA (reference sequence). The length of the CDR3 is 15 residues. The CDR3: CSARDGGVEVNEQFF.

The V gene is TRBV11-3, the J gene TRBJ2-1; TCRdb's assignment of TRBD2 cannot be checked, as there is no DNA. Germline V gene lookup returns CDR1 SGHNT and CDR2 YENEEA. This CDR3 has 13 residues. CDR3 protein: CASSLRDSRETFF.

V is TRBV15 and J is TRBJ2-5; TCRdb picks TRBD2, but there is no DNA to check that call. This CDR3 has 15 residues. Germline V gene lookup returns CDR1 LNHNV and CDR2 YYDKDF (reference sequence). The CDR3 region is CATSRTSGRRETQYF. Full variable domain (remainder filled in from reference TRBV15 and TRBJ2-5): DAMVIQNPRYQVTQFGKPVTLSCSQTLNHNVMYWYQQKSSQAPKLLFHYYDKDFNNEADTPDNFQSRRPNTSFCFLDIRSPGLGDTAMYLCATSRTSGRRETQYFGPGTRLLVL.

The V call is TRBV29-1, the J call TRBJ1-3; the TRBD1 assignment by TCRdb is unverifiable without DNA. This CDR3 has 13 residues. In germline, CDR1 is SQVTM, CDR2 ANQGSEA. CDR3 sequence reads: CSADPVAGNTIYF.

This sequence joins TRBV12-3 or TRBV12-4 and TRBJ2-7; TCRdb indicates TRBD2, and absent DNA this call remains unverified. This CDR3 contains 15 residues. CDR3 sequence: CASTSGLLSSYEQYF.

The chain joins TRBV9 to TRBJ2-7; TCRdb designates TRBD1, a call that cannot be tested without DNA. CDR3 length: 15 amino acids. Germline V CDR1 and CDR2: SGDLS, YYNGEE. This CDR3 is CASSLGTGGVYEQYF.

The chain combines TRBV9 with TRBJ2-7; TCRdb names TRBD2, which stays unverified in the absence of DNA. The CDR3 length is 13 residues. Germline CDR1 SGDLS, CDR2 YYNGEE. The CDR3 reads CASSVGTNYEQYF.

The chain carries TRBV29-1 and TRBJ2-2; lacking DNA, the TRBD1 call made by TCRdb goes unchecked. The CDR3 contains 13 residues. Germline CDR1 reads SQVTM; CDR2 reads ANQGSEA. The CDR3 sequence is CSVPGRGPGELFF.

The V gene is TRBV28, the J gene TRBJ2-2. This CDR3 is built from 13 residues. Germline CDR1 reads MDHEN; CDR2 reads SYDVKM. CDR3 loop: CAGRHQNTGELFF.

The rearrangement joins TRBV7-7 to TRBJ2-2; absent DNA, TCRdb's TRBD2 call cannot be checked. The CDR3 spans 16 residues. Germline V CDR1 and CDR2: SSHAT, FNYEAQ (reference sequence). The chain's CDR3 is CASSLVSGLGIGELFF. The complete variable domain, with remaining parts taken from reference TRBV7-7 and TRBJ2-2, reads GAGVSQSPRYKVTKRGQDVTLRCDPISSHATLYWYQQALGQGPEFLTYFNYEAQPDKSGLPSDRFSAERPEGSISTLTIQRTEQRDSAMYRCASSLVSGLGIGELFFGEGSRLTVL.

The gene calls are TRBV13 and TRBJ1-6. CDR3 size: 14 residues. Germline V gene data show CDR1 as PRHDT and CDR2 as FYEKMQ (reference sequence). CDR3 sequence: CASTLGPPNSPLHF.

The J gene is TRBJ1-2, the V gene TRBV14; the D call from TCRdb, TRBD1, cannot be confirmed without DNA. Germline V gives CDR1 SGHDN, CDR2 FVKESK. The CDR3 is 15 amino acids. CDR3 amino acids: CASSPSGGPAYGYTF. The whole variable domain, remainder taken from reference TRBV14 and TRBJ1-2, is EAGVTQFPSHSVIEKGQTVTLRCDPISGHDNLYWYRRVMGKEIKFLLHFVKESKQDESGMPNNRFLAERTGGTYSTLKVQPAELEDSGVYFCASSPSGGPAYGYTFGSGTRLTVV.

The CDR3 region is CASSFGKGGEAFF. This chain joins TRBV5-4 and TRBJ1-1; the TCRdb D gene call, TRBD1, has no DNA to confirm it. This CDR3 is built from 13 residues. Germline CDR1 reads SGHNT; CDR2 reads YYREEE (reference sequence).

The chain couples TRBV5-1 to TRBJ2-7; without DNA, the TCRdb call of TRBD2 cannot be checked. Germline V gene data show CDR1 as SGHRS and CDR2 as YFSETQ. The CDR3 is 14 amino acids. CDR3 amino acids: CASSFASGQYEQYF.

This chain connects TRBV11-3 to TRBJ1-2; with no DNA, the TCRdb D assignment of TRBD1 cannot be verified. The CDR3 has 14 residues. Germline loops: CDR1 SGHNT, CDR2 YENEEA. CDR3 protein: CASSAGQGRDGYTF.

V and J are TRBV12-3 or TRBV12-4 and TRBJ1-5. The CDR3 consists of 16 residues. This CDR3 is CASSLADLYSNQPQHF.

This rearrangement joins TRBV29-1 to TRBJ2-7; TCRdb calls TRBD1, which cannot be checked without DNA. This CDR3 contains 14 residues. Germline V gene lookup returns CDR1 SQVTM and CDR2 ANQGSEA. The CDR3 loop is CSVEDTAGQYEQYF.

V is TRBV7-9 and J is TRBJ2-1; TCRdb proposes TRBD2, but this gene call is untestable without DNA. Looked up from germline, CDR1 is SEHNR and CDR2 is FQNEAQ (reference sequence). There are 16 residues in the CDR3. CDR3 in amino acids: CASSPWTSGRANEQFF.

This chain links TRBV20-1 with TRBJ1-1; TCRdb returns TRBD1, unconfirmable since there is no DNA. The CDR3 is made up of 13 amino acids. From germline, CDR1 is DFQATT and CDR2 SNEGSKA (reference sequence). CDR3 residues: CSAAGTENTEAFF.

J is TRBJ1-5 and V is TRBV25-1; TCRdb outputs TRBD1, but without DNA this stays unchecked. Germline assignment: CDR1 MGHDK and CDR2 SYGVNS. The CDR3 covers 16 residues. The CDR3 protein is CASSGAGTGDNQPQHF.

The chain uses TRBV30 and TRBJ1-1; TCRdb reports TRBD1, a call that lacks DNA to check it against. The CDR3 contains 14 residues. Germline-derived CDR1 and CDR2 are GTSNPN and SVGIG (reference sequence). This chain's CDR3 is CAWTTGAMNTEAFF.

CDR3 region: CSVLTGGSYEQYF. The rearrangement uses TRBV29-1 and TRBJ2-7; TCRdb names TRBD1, which stays unverified in the absence of DNA. The CDR3 extends over 13 amino acids. CDR1 is SQVTM and CDR2 is ANQGSEA in the germline V gene.

V usage is TRBV15 and J usage is TRBJ2-1; TCRdb indicates TRBD1, and absent DNA this call remains unverified. The germline CDR1 and CDR2 sequences are LNHNV and YYDKDF (reference sequence). CDR3 length equals 17 residues. CDR3 in amino acids: CATSNVETGPLYNEQFF.

The V and J genes are TRBV4-1 and TRBJ2-7; TCRdb selects TRBD1, and the lack of DNA leaves this call unchecked. The germline CDR1 and CDR2 sequences are MGHRA and YSYEKL. CDR3 size: 14 residues. CDR3 amino acids: CASSPGTGGFEQYF.

The chain links TRBV7-6 to TRBJ2-3; checking the TCRdb D call of TRBD2 is not possible without DNA. The V gene's germline CDR1 is SGHVS and CDR2 FNYEAQ. This CDR3 region has 15 residues. CDR3 residues: CASSARAGSTDTQYF.

The genes are TRBV29-1 and TRBJ2-5; TCRdb proposes TRBD1, but this gene call is untestable without DNA. CDR1 and CDR2 (germline): SQVTM, ANQGSEA. This CDR3 is 13 amino acids long. The CDR3 loop is CSVVGTIEETQYF.

The chain is built from TRBV7-9 and TRBJ2-1; as DNA is missing, the TRBD2 call by TCRdb cannot be tested. The germline CDR1 and CDR2 sequences are SEHNR and FQNEAQ (reference sequence). The CDR3 length is 15 residues. CDR3 protein: CASSLGTSDYNEQFF.

The CDR3 protein is CASTVAGGPGPQYF. The rearrangement joins TRBV28 to TRBJ2-5; the TCRdb D gene call, TRBD2, has no DNA to confirm it. The CDR3 length is 14 residues. In germline, CDR1 is MDHEN, CDR2 SYDVKM. Filled out from reference TRBV28 and TRBJ2-5, the complete variable domain reads DVKVTQSSRYLVKRTGEKVFLECVQDMDHENMFWYRQDPGLGLRLIYFSYDVKMKEKGDIPEGYSVSREKKERFSLILESASTNQTSMYLCASTVAGGPGPQYFGPGTRLLVL.

V usage is TRBV7-3 and J usage is TRBJ2-3; without DNA, the TCRdb call of TRBD1 cannot be checked. Germline V gene lookup returns CDR1 SGHTA and CDR2 FQGTGA. The CDR3 sequence is 16 residues long. The CDR3 sequence: CASSLNGQGAGATQYF.